Shown below are 28 T cell receptor beta chains from a single sample sequenced in a study of vaccination and CD4 T cells after COVID-19. Sequenced with the Oncomine TCR Beta short-read assay was DNA taken from cultured CD4+ T cells. TCRdb redid the calling of the PCR reads with MiXCR, one entry per CDR3 protein. The data hold approximately 6,600 distinct CDR3 sequences, with 45% to 55% observed a single time. The treatment here: roughly 11-day PBMC culture with coronavirus spike peptide pools or control peptides (ViraFEST assay). Prior to the COVID-19 pandemic (2011-2018), the unexposed donor's CD4+ T cells were collected. These receptors' antigens are unknown. The sequencing sample was made of CD4+ T cells from blood, cultured in vitro. All receptors come from a human donor in good health.

Comment on this clonotype: At one end the junction does not follow the germline gene, possibly because of a read error. The chain combines TRBV7-2 with TRBJ1-3, with TRBD1 identical over 7 bases. Germline lookup yields CDR1 SGHTA and CDR2 FQGNSA. The CDR3 extends over 14 amino acids. CDR3 nucleotide sequence: TGTGCCAGCAGCTTAGGACAGGGTGGAGACACCATATATTTT. Its protein is CASSLGQGGDTIYF.

CDR3 amino acids: CASSKPDRYTGELFF. CDR3 DNA sequence: TGTGCCAGCAGCAAGCCGGACAGGTACACCGGGGAGCTGTTTTTT. The rearrangement uses TRBV5-4 and TRBJ2-2; 7 bases map to TRBD1. Germline V lookup: CDR1 SGHNT, CDR2 YYREEE (reference sequence). The length of the CDR3 is 15 residues. V lost 4 bases, J lost 3 bases, and 6 bases stayed unmatched.

For the CDR3, the DNA is TGTGCCAGTAGTATTTCAAGGGGTGATACGCAGTATTTT. Protein product: CASSISRGDTQYF. The chain carries TRBV19 and TRBJ2-3, with a weak D call TRBD1 (5 bases). The CDR3 runs 13 residues. Trimming cost V 3 bases and J 6 bases, with 10 bases left between them. Germline V gene lookup returns CDR1 LNHDA and CDR2 SQIVND (reference sequence).

A few counts support this clonotype. This rearrangement joins TRBV28 to TRBJ1-1; the D gene is possibly TRBD1 (6 bases). V dropped 3 bases and J dropped 4 bases, with 12 bases sitting between them. Germline CDR1 MDHEN, CDR2 SYDVKM. The CDR3 length is 14 residues. CDR3 nucleotides: TGTGCCAGCAGTTTTAGGGGGGGTGCCACTGAAGCTTTCTTT. As protein: CASSFRGGATEAFF.

This clonotype is labeled large. The chain has TRBV6-1 and TRBJ1-2; no reliable D call. The CDR3 loop spans 13 amino acids. Germline lookup yields CDR1 MNHNS and CDR2 SASEGT. V was shortened by 11 bases and J by 5 bases, with 18 bases between the two germline ends. This chain's CDR3 is CAAAALGLYGYTF. In nucleotides, the CDR3 is TGTGCCGCGGCAGCCCTAGGGTTATATGGCTACACCTTC.

The CDR3 sequence: CASSFLASKFGETQYF. The CDR3 nucleotides read TGTGCCAGCAGCTTCCTAGCGTCTAAATTTGGGGAGACCCAGTACTTC. The V gene is TRBV5-4, the J gene TRBJ2-5, with D possibly being TRBD2 (6 bases). Germline V gene lookup returns CDR1 SGHNT and CDR2 YYREEE (reference sequence). The CDR3 has 16 residues. Trimming removed 2 bases at V and 5 bases at J, with 19 bases between.

The CDR3 loop is CASGRQGVQTQYF. In nucleotides, the CDR3 is TGTGCCAGCGGTAGACAGGGGGTACAGACCCAGTACTTC. The rearrangement joins TRBV7-8 to TRBJ2-5, with 9 bases lining up with TRBD1. Germline V gives CDR1 SGHVS, CDR2 FQNEAQ. J lost 6 bases, V lost 8 bases, and 7 bases had no gene match. The CDR3 is 13 amino acids. Combining the CDR3 with reference TRBV7-8 and TRBJ2-5 gives the whole variable domain GAGVSQSPRYKVAKRGQDVALRCDPISGHVSLFWYQQALGQGPEFLTYFQNEAQLDKSGLPSDRFFAERPEGSVSTLKIQRTQQEDSAVYLCASGRQGVQTQYFGPGTRLLVL.

This chain joins TRBV5-6 and TRBJ1-5; no definite D call. Germline V CDR1 and CDR2: SGHDT, YYEEEE. V gave up 1 base and J gave up 0 bases, with 8 bases separating them. This CDR3 spans 15 amino acids. The CDR3 coding sequence is TGTGCCAGCAGCTTGAAGAAGGGTAGCAATCAGCCCCAGCATTTT. Translating it yields CASSLKKGSNQPQHF.

Sample share makes this clonotype large. The gene calls are TRBV20-1 and TRBJ2-7; 12 bases are a match to TRBD2. Trimming removed 5 bases from V and 1 base from J; junction bases left unmatched: 6. Germline V gene data show CDR1 as DFQATT and CDR2 as SNEGSKA (reference sequence). This CDR3 has 15 amino acids. CDR3 bases: TGCAGTGCTTCTAGAGGACTAGCGGGATCCTACGAGCAGTACTTC. Encoded protein: CSASRGLAGSYEQYF.

The chain employs TRBV7-2 and TRBJ2-7, with no clear D. The CDR3 is made up of 13 amino acids. Germline lookup yields CDR1 SGHTA and CDR2 FQGNSA. V dropped 3 bases and J dropped 5 bases, with 11 bases sitting between them. The chain's CDR3 is CASSFSSLNEQYF. CDR3 DNA: TGTGCCAGCAGCTTCTCATCTCTTAACGAGCAGTACTTC.

The rearrangement joins TRBV20-1 to TRBJ2-3; no clear D gene. The V gene lost 3 bases and the J gene lost 1 base, with 8 bases spanning the gap. This CDR3 comprises 13 residues. Germline V lookup: CDR1 DFQATT, CDR2 SNEGSKA (reference sequence). CDR3 nucleotides: TGCAGTGCTAGTGTACCACGCACAGATACGCAGTATTTT. Its protein is CSASVPRTDTQYF.

This clonotype was counted once. The chain recombines TRBV5-1 with TRBJ1-2; a possible D gene is TRBD1 (6 bases). V was trimmed by 2 bases and J by 0 bases, leaving 14 bases between them. Per germline, CDR1 SGHRS and CDR2 YFSETQ. The CDR3 spans 16 residues. The CDR3, as DNA: TGCGCCAGCAGCTTTCAACAGGGCCGAGCTAACTATGGCTACACCTTC. It translates to CASSFQQGRANYGYTF.

The rearrangement joins TRBV20-1 to TRBJ2-3, with 13 bases fitting TRBD2. The CDR3 is 19 residues long. Germline V gene sequence: CDR1 DFQATT, CDR2 SNEGSKA (reference sequence). The V and J ends lost 5 bases and 5 bases, in that order; junction bases with no gene match: 19. CDR3 protein: CSAGRIPGLAGQREDTQYF. The CDR3 DNA follows: TGCAGTGCTGGCCGGATCCCGGGACTAGCGGGACAGCGGGAAGATACGCAGTATTTT.

The V gene is TRBV7-2, the J gene TRBJ1-5; possible D gene TRBD1, 5 bases. Per the germline V gene, CDR1 is SGHTA and CDR2 is FQGNSA. Between the trimmed V and J ends, which lost 4 bases and 7 bases, there was a span of 8 bases. The CDR3 is made up of 12 amino acids. The CDR3 protein is CASSSDTQPQHF. The DNA of the CDR3 is TGTGCCAGCAGCTCGGACACCCAGCCCCAGCATTTT.

The chain recombines TRBV11-2 with TRBJ1-5; no clear D. The V end lost 1 base, the J end lost 4 bases, and 5 bases lay between the germline ends. Germline loops: CDR1 SGHAT, CDR2 FQNNGV. This CDR3 has 13 residues. The DNA for the CDR3 is TGTGCCAGCAGCTTAGGACTTAATCAGCCCCAGCATTTT. Translation: CASSLGLNQPQHF.

The V and J genes are TRBV30 and TRBJ1-1; the D is unclear. Trimming left V 0 bases short and J 0 bases short, with 11 bases between. The CDR3 is 15 amino acids. From germline, CDR1 is GTSNPN and CDR2 SVGIG (reference sequence). This chain's CDR3 is CAWSVWGSMNTEAFF. The CDR3 DNA reads as TGTGCCTGGAGTGTATGGGGATCAATGAACACTGAAGCTTTCTTT.

The rearrangement links TRBV2 to TRBJ1-4; D might be TRBD1 (5 bases). There are 15 residues in the CDR3. Germline V gene lookup returns CDR1 SNHLY and CDR2 FYNNEI. With 3 bases removed from V and 7 bases from J, the gap between germline ends came to 15 bases. CDR3 DNA: TGTGCCAGCAGTGAGCTGACAGACAAGTCTGAAAAACTGTTTTTT. This encodes CASSELTDKSEKLFF.

This clonotype was detected a few times. The chain is built from TRBV11-2 and TRBJ1-2; D is perhaps TRBD1 (5 bases). The V and J ends lost 3 bases and 8 bases respectively, with 7 bases between them. The CDR3 has 11 amino acids. Germline CDR1 reads SGHAT; CDR2 reads FQNNGV. CDR3 DNA: TGTGCCAGCAGCTTTCGGGGGGGCTACACCTTC. As protein: CASSFRGGYTF. Complete variable domain (other parts from reference TRBV11-2 and TRBJ1-2): EAGVAQSPRYKIIEKRQSVAFWCNPISGHATLYWYQQILGQGPKLLIQFQNNGVVDDSQLPKDRFSAERLKGVDSTLKIQPAKLEDSAVYLCASSFRGGYTFGSGTRLTVV.

The chain joins TRBV29-1 to TRBJ1-3, with no clear D. Trimming shortened V by 4 bases and J by 1 base, and 5 bases separated the two germline ends. The V gene's germline CDR1 is SQVTM and CDR2 ANQGSEA. The CDR3 spans 12 residues. The CDR3 sequence is CSVGGSGNTIYF. The CDR3, as DNA: TGCAGCGTTGGAGGGTCTGGAAACACCATATATTTT.

The chain links TRBV20-1 to TRBJ2-3; 8 bases are shared with TRBD2. The germline CDR1 and CDR2 sequences are DFQATT and SNEGSKA (reference sequence). The ends lost 6 bases at V and 2 bases at J; junction bases unmatched: 13. The CDR3 runs to 16 residues. CDR3 residues: CSATSLAGTNTDTQYF. CDR3 bases: TGCAGTGCCACCTCATTAGCGGGAACAAACACAGATACGCAGTATTTT.

This chain connects TRBV12-3 or TRBV12-4 to TRBJ2-3; D perhaps matches TRBD2 (6 bases). This CDR3 is 15 amino acids long. V gave up 5 bases and J gave up 7 bases, with 19 bases separating them. The CDR3 bases are TGTGCCAGCAGTCCGGGGGTCCGAAGAGGGAATACGCAGTATTTT. This gives the protein CASSPGVRRGNTQYF.

The chain links TRBV7-2 to TRBJ1-3; D unclear. Germline values: CDR1 SGHTA, CDR2 FQGNSA. Deletions cut 6 bases from V and 0 bases from J, with 6 bases between. CDR3 length: 13 residues. The CDR3 bases are TGTGCCAGCAGGGAGATCTCTGGAAACACCATATATTTT. Amino acids: CASREISGNTIYF.

This chain connects TRBV5-1 to TRBJ2-1, with 9 bases aligning to TRBD2. The junction had 12 bases not matched to a gene; V was cut back by 4 bases and J by 4 bases. The CDR3 has 17 amino acids. The germline V gene has CDR1 SGHRS and CDR2 YFSETQ. The CDR3 reads CASSDVVTSGAYNEQFF. The DNA for the CDR3 is TGCGCCAGCAGCGACGTCGTGACTAGCGGAGCTTACAATGAGCAGTTCTTC. The full variable domain, with the rest looked up from reference TRBV5-1 and TRBJ2-1, is KAGVTQTPRYLIKTRGQQVTLSCSPISGHRSVSWYQQTPGQGLQFLFEYFSETQRNKGNFPGRFSGRQFSNSRSEMNVSTLELGDSALYLCASSDVVTSGAYNEQFFGPGTRLTVL.

The chain couples TRBV19 to TRBJ2-2, with D hard to call. V was pared by 6 bases and J by 1 base, with 6 bases between. The CDR3 has 13 residues. Germline loops: CDR1 LNHDA, CDR2 SQIVND (reference sequence). DNA for the CDR3: TGTGCCAGTAGGGTTGGGAACACCGGGGAGCTGTTTTTT. Its protein product is CASRVGNTGELFF.

As concerns this clonotype: An end of the junction does not agree with germline; a read error may underlie this. This chain links TRBV6-5 with TRBJ1-1; no clear D gene. The germline CDR1 and CDR2 sequences are MNHEY and SVGAGI. This CDR3 region has 16 residues. CDR3: CAGSYGEGDLNTEAFF. CDR3 coding DNA: TGTGCCGGCAGTTACGGGGAGGGAGACCTGAACACTGAAGCTTTCTTT.

V gene TRBV6-1 combines with J gene TRBJ1-1; perhaps TRBD1 as D (6 bases). This CDR3 has 14 amino acids. Germline V CDR1 and CDR2: MNHNS, SASEGT. Trimming took 8 bases from V and 1 from J, leaving 14 bases between them. DNA for the CDR3: TGTGCCAGCGAGGGCGAGGGGGAGAACACTGAAGCTTTCTTT. Translated, it gives CASEGEGENTEAFF.

There are a few counts of this clonotype. The chain couples TRBV5-4 to TRBJ2-5; 8 bases match TRBD1. V lost 0 bases, J lost 0 bases, and 1 base stayed unmatched. The CDR3 extends over 15 amino acids. Germline CDR1 SGHNT, CDR2 YYREEE (reference sequence). The CDR3 DNA reads TGTGCCAGCAGCTTGGGGGACAGGAACCAAGAGACCCAGTACTTC. As protein: CASSLGDRNQETQYF.

V usage is TRBV20-1 and J usage is TRBJ2-1; either TRBD1 or TRBD2 may fit D (6 bases each). Germline-derived CDR1 and CDR2 are DFQATT and SNEGSKA (reference sequence). The CDR3 covers 13 residues. V was trimmed by 6 bases and J by 9 bases, leaving 18 bases between them. The CDR3 bases are TGCAGTGCCAACGCGTGGGGGGCGGGTGAGCAGTTCTTC. Translation: CSANAWGAGEQFF.